These 10 T cell receptor beta chains originate from one sample sequenced in a study of blood T cell repertoires in COVID-19 (dated by TCRdb to 2020 to 2021). Library prep was done by the immunoSEQ multiplex PCR assay. Held by TCRdb, this immuneACCESS table contains in-frame sequences only and omits some clones. Under half of the omission traces to an unresolved V gene where checked; the cause of the rest is unknown. Recorded for this sample are about 290,000 clones; roughly 89% of them occurred a single time. Jointly, the top ten make up 3% of the sample. Material: peripheral blood. The receptors come from a woman aged 25-40 years with active or convalescent COVID-19.

The chain recombines TRBV6-1 with TRBJ1-1; 7 bases are shared with TRBD1. CDR1 and CDR2 (germline): MNHNS, SASEGT. V gave up 4 bases and J gave up 0 bases; unmatched junction bases: 8. The CDR3 consists of 16 residues. CDR3 region: CASSVTRGQMNTEAFF. CDR3 nucleotides: TGTGCCAGCAGTGTGACCCGGGGACAGATGAACACTGAAGCTTTCTTT.

The genes are TRBV6-5 and TRBJ1-6, with D possibly TRBD1 on 6 matching bases. Per the germline V gene, CDR1 is MNHEY and CDR2 is SVGAGI. V lost 11 bases and J lost 10, with 18 bases in between. The CDR3 consists of 13 residues. The CDR3 nucleotides read TGTGCCTCAGGGGTAGGGGCATTATCACCCCTCCACTTT. Its protein product is CASGVGALSPLHF.

V usage is TRBV12-3 or TRBV12-4 and J usage is TRBJ1-5; D is ambiguous. CDR3 size: 13 residues. V was pared by 5 bases and J by 3 bases, with 8 bases between. The CDR3 nucleotides are TGTGCCAGCAGTCCTCAGATCAATCAGCCCCAGCATTTT. The encoded protein is CASSPQINQPQHF.

J is TRBJ2-2 and V is TRBV5-1; 7 bases are shared with TRBD1. Losses at the gene ends were 0 bases for V and 3 bases for J; bases not matched to a gene: 2. CDR3 length equals 15 residues. Per germline, CDR1 SGHRS and CDR2 YFSETQ. CDR3: CASSLVQGDTGELFF. As DNA, the CDR3 is TGCGCCAGCAGCTTGGTTCAGGGGGACACCGGGGAGCTGTTTTTT. The full variable domain, rest sourced from reference TRBV5-1 and TRBJ2-2, is KAGVTQTPRYLIKTRGQQVTLSCSPISGHRSVSWYQQTPGQGLQFLFEYFSETQRNKGNFPGRFSGRQFSNSRSEMNVSTLELGDSALYLCASSLVQGDTGELFFGEGSRLTVL.

The V call is TRBV3-1 (or the pseudogene TRBV3-2), the J call TRBJ1-2; TRBD1 might be the D (6 bases). The CDR3 contains 18 residues. The germline gives CDR1 LGHDT, CDR2 YNNKEL (reference sequence). Trimming removed 3 bases at V and 6 bases at J, with 26 bases between. Here the CDR3 reads CASSQSAGVASWFNGYTF. The CDR3 nucleotides are TGTGCCAGCAGCCAGTCCGCAGGGGTTGCCAGTTGGTTTAATGGCTACACCTTC.

The chain carries TRBV5-5 and TRBJ2-7; 12 bases are shared with TRBD2. The CDR3 has 16 residues. V lost 4 bases, J lost 1 base, and 6 bases stayed unmatched. Germline loops: CDR1 SGHKS, CDR2 YYEKEE (reference sequence). This chain's CDR3 is CASSQLAGGRSYEQYF. As DNA, the CDR3 is TGTGCCAGCAGCCAACTAGCGGGGGGCAGGTCCTACGAGCAGTACTTC.

V is TRBV5-1 and J is TRBJ2-1; 7 bases line up with TRBD1. The CDR3 contains 15 residues. Germline trimming cut 1 base from V and 3 bases from J; bases unmatched to any gene: 4. The germline V gene encodes CDR1 SGHRS and CDR2 YFSETQ. The CDR3, as DNA: TGCGCCAGCAGCTTGACAGGGGCCGTCTACAATGAGCAGTTCTTC. It translates to CASSLTGAVYNEQFF.

This clone has a single count. This sequence joins TRBV7-2 and TRBJ1-2, with D tentatively TRBD1 (5 bases). V was trimmed by 4 bases and J by 3 bases, leaving 12 bases between them. Germline V lookup: CDR1 SGHTA, CDR2 FQGNSA. This CDR3 spans 14 amino acids. The chain's CDR3 is CASSYGTAYYGYTF. The CDR3 DNA sequence: TGTGCCAGCAGCTACGGGACTGCATACTATGGCTACACCTTC. The variable domain in full, with the rest retrieved from reference TRBV7-2 and TRBJ1-2, is GAGVSQSPSNKVTEKGKDVELRCDPISGHTALYWYRQSLGQGLEFLIYFQGNSAPDKSGLPSDRFSAERTGGSVSTLTIQRTQQEDSAVYLCASSYGTAYYGYTFGSGTRLTVV.

The chain carries TRBV6-5 and TRBJ1-2, with D unresolved. Looked up from germline, CDR1 is MNHEY and CDR2 is SVGAGI. V gave up 0 bases and J gave up 4 bases, with 6 bases separating them. The CDR3 contains 13 residues. The CDR3 DNA reads as TGTGCCAGCAGTTACTCGAGTCTCTATGGCTACACCTTC. As protein: CASSYSSLYGYTF.

The chain couples TRBV7-6 to TRBJ2-7, with a possible D match to TRBD2 (6 bases). Trimming pared 3 bases from V and 0 bases from J, leaving 12 bases between. Germline V gene sequence: CDR1 SGHVS, CDR2 FNYEAQ. The length of the CDR3 is 15 residues. The CDR3 sequence: CASSLGRDSSYEQYF. CDR3 nucleotides: TGTGCCAGCAGCTTGGGGCGGGATAGCTCCTACGAGCAGTACTTC. Full variable domain (missing parts from reference TRBV7-6 and TRBJ2-7): GAGVSQSPRYKVTKRGQDVALRCDPISGHVSLYWYRQALGQGPEFLTYFNYEAQQDKSGLPNDRFSAERPEGSISTLTIQRTEQRDSAMYRCASSLGRDSSYEQYFGPGTRLTVT.